These 27 T cell receptor beta chains originate from one sample sequenced in a study of CD8 T cells in ankylosing spondylitis. TCRdb recomputed calls from the 5' RACE reads with MiXCR, one row per CDR3 protein. The data show fewer than 400,000 distinct CDR3 sequences, roughly 8% seen once. No antigen has been identified for these receptors. Study-wide results and caveats: Apparently characteristic of ankylosing spondylitis blood was a TCR beta motif (roughly eight highly homologous variants).

Sequenced material: blood, either unsorted or a sorted T cell fraction (not recorded which). Receptors were obtained from a male donor with ankylosing spondylitis.

The chain joins TRBV20-1 to TRBJ2-1, with a possible D match to TRBD2 (5 bases). From germline, CDR1 is DFQATT and CDR2 SNEGSKA (reference sequence). CDR3 length: 14 residues. V was shortened by 7 bases and J by 9 bases, with 22 bases between the two germline ends. CDR3 sequence (DNA): TGCAGTGTGTTTGGCGGAGGCAGCCTCGGTGAGCAGTTCTTC. This codes for CSVFGGGSLGEQFF.

This clonotype was recorded at least ten times. The chain recombines TRBV6-5 with TRBJ1-1; D remains ambiguous. Trimming removed 0 bases from V and 11 bases from J, with 10 bases in between. Germline assignment: CDR1 MNHEY and CDR2 SVGAGI. The CDR3 has 12 residues. The CDR3 protein is CASSYSRGRAFF. The CDR3 region has the DNA TGTGCCAGCAGTTACTCCCGGGGTCGGGCTTTCTTT.

This sequence joins TRBV12-3 or TRBV12-4 and TRBJ1-1; D is ambiguous. This CDR3 spans 12 amino acids. V was cut by 1 base and J by 6 bases, with 6 bases left in between. CDR3 residues: CASSLGGSEAFF. CDR3 DNA: TGTGCCAGCAGTTTAGGCGGATCTGAAGCTTTCTTT.

This chain links TRBV20-1 with TRBJ2-7; D unclear. The germline V gene has CDR1 DFQATT and CDR2 SNEGSKA (reference sequence). The ends were cut back, 3 bases at V and 4 bases at J, with 7 bases in the middle. The CDR3 extends over 11 amino acids. The CDR3 region has the DNA TGCAGTGCTAGTTATGGGTACGAGCAGTACTTC. Translation: CSASYGYEQYF.

This clonotype was seen ten or more times. The chain employs TRBV4-2 and TRBJ1-6; D call uncertain. CDR3 length equals 14 residues. With 4 bases removed from V and 7 bases from J, the gap between germline ends came to 11 bases. Looked up from germline, CDR1 is LGHNA and CDR2 is YNFKEQ. Here the CDR3 reads CASSRRTGNSPLHF. The CDR3 coding sequence is TGTGCCAGCAGCCGCAGGACGGGAAATTCACCCCTCCACTTT.

This clonotype was recorded many times. V usage is TRBV29-1 and J usage is TRBJ2-1; 10 positions match TRBD2. Per the germline V gene, CDR1 is SQVTM and CDR2 is ANQGSEA. The CDR3 consists of 15 residues. Unmatched junction bases numbered 9, after V lost 7 bases and J lost 3 bases. This CDR3 is CSGGAGTSVYNEQFF. CDR3 coding DNA: TGCAGCGGCGGCGCCGGGACTAGCGTCTACAATGAGCAGTTCTTC.

This clonotype was detected many times. The rearrangement joins TRBV11-2 to TRBJ2-1; 10 nucleotides align to TRBD2. CDR3 length: 18 residues. Germline V CDR1 and CDR2: SGHAT, FQNNGV. The junction had 13 bases not matched to a gene; V was cut back by 5 bases and J by 3 bases. CDR3 nucleotides: TGTGCCAGCAGCAAAGGGGGTAGCGGGAGGCTAAACTACAATGAGCAGTTCTTC. The encoded protein is CASSKGGSGRLNYNEQFF.

This clonotype was observed a handful of times. The chain links TRBV21-1 to TRBJ2-1; TRBD2, the table's D call, was not compared with the DNA. TRBV21-1 counts as a pseudogene. The CDR3 has 19 residues. CDR3 sequence (DNA): TGTGCCAGCAGCAGCCCGGGACTAGCGGGACCGAGCTCCTACAATGAGCAGTTCTTC. Translation gives CASSSPGLAGPSSYNEQFF.

This clonotype was detected a few times. The V call is TRBV14, the J call TRBJ2-5; perhaps TRBD2 as D (5 bases). Germline loops: CDR1 SGHDN, CDR2 FVKESK. Trimming took 0 bases from V and 5 from J, leaving 10 bases between them. The CDR3 is 14 residues long. DNA of the CDR3: TGTGCCAGCAGCCAAGATAGCGCGGCTGAGACCCAGTACTTC. This sequence encodes CASSQDSAAETQYF.

The chain carries TRBV7-2 and TRBJ2-3, with TRBD1 matching over 7 bases. The CDR3 is made up of 16 amino acids. After removal of 4 bases from V and 3 bases from J, the junction contained 10 bases not matched to a gene. In germline, CDR1 is SGHTA, CDR2 FQGNSA. The CDR3 coding sequence is TGTGCCAGCAGCTCCCCTCAGGGGGTGAGTACAGATACGCAGTATTTT. Translated, it gives CASSSPQGVSTDTQYF.

This clonotype came up many times. The chain links TRBV29-1 to TRBJ2-1, with unresolved D. There are 12 residues in the CDR3. Trimming shortened V by 5 bases and J by 0 bases, and 5 bases separated the two germline ends. Germline CDR1 is SQVTM and CDR2 is ANQGSEA. The CDR3, as DNA: TGCAGCGTTCAAAGCTCCTACAATGAGCAGTTCTTC. Protein: CSVQSSYNEQFF.

Only a few counts were recorded for this clonotype. The V and J genes are TRBV29-1 and TRBJ2-5; 7 nucleotides agree with TRBD2. The length of the CDR3 is 14 residues. Germline V CDR1 and CDR2: SQVTM, ANQGSEA. V trimming: 5 bases; J trimming: 4 bases; junction bases outside the gene matches: 10. The CDR3, as DNA: TGCAGCGTTCGGGGCGGGAGTTTTATAGAGACCCAGTACTTC. This sequence encodes CSVRGGSFIETQYF.

This clonotype was seen a few times. The V call is TRBV7-9, the J call TRBJ2-1; tentatively, D is TRBD1 or TRBD2 (5 bases each). Per the germline V gene, CDR1 is SEHNR and CDR2 is FQNEAQ (reference sequence). The V end was cut by 5 bases, the J end by 1 base, with 15 bases between. The CDR3 sequence is 16 residues long. CDR3 sequence: CASSVLGTASYNEQFF. The CDR3, as DNA: TGTGCCAGCAGCGTTCTCGGGACGGCTTCCTACAATGAGCAGTTCTTC.

This clonotype came up a few times. V is TRBV29-1 and J is TRBJ2-1, with 9 nucleotides matching TRBD1. Germline CDR1 reads SQVTM; CDR2 reads ANQGSEA. V lost 7 bases to trimming and J lost 3 bases; unmatched junction nucleotides: 7. The CDR3 has 14 residues. CDR3 residues: CSATRQGVYNEQFF. The CDR3 DNA is TGCAGCGCCACCAGACAGGGGGTCTACAATGAGCAGTTCTTC.

This clonotype was found many times. V is TRBV6-2 or TRBV6-3 and J is TRBJ2-1, with no clear D. Germline V gene lookup returns CDR1 MNHEY and CDR2 SVGEGT. CDR3 length: 11 amino acids. The ends were cut back, 0 bases at V and 9 bases at J, with 3 bases in the middle. CDR3 loop: CASSYSVEQFF. The DNA of the CDR3 is TGTGCCAGCAGTTACTCGGTTGAGCAGTTCTTC.

The chain employs TRBV6-1 and TRBJ1-5; no clear D gene. CDR1 and CDR2 from the germline V gene are MNHNS and SASEGT. The V and J ends lost 0 bases and 5 bases respectively, with 5 bases between them. This CDR3 spans 13 amino acids. Here the CDR3 reads CASSEAPYQPQHF. In nucleotides, the CDR3 is TGTGCCAGCAGTGAAGCGCCATATCAGCCCCAGCATTTT.

This sequence joins TRBV29-1 and TRBJ1-1; no definite D call. V lost 3 bases and J 4 bases, leaving 3 bases between the germline ends. The CDR3 has 10 amino acids. Germline CDR1 SQVTM, CDR2 ANQGSEA. In DNA, the CDR3 is TGCAGCGTTGATACCACTGAAGCTTTCTTT. It specifies CSVDTTEAFF.

V and J are TRBV7-9 and TRBJ2-7; 8 positions match TRBD2. The germline CDR1 and CDR2 sequences are SEHNR and FQNEAQ (reference sequence). The CDR3 is 15 amino acids. With V trimmed by 4 bases and J by 2 bases, 7 bases remained unmatched. CDR3 in DNA: TGTGCCAGCAGCTCCCGAACTAGCGGCCCCTACGAGCAGTACTTC. Translation gives CASSSRTSGPYEQYF.

This clonotype was recorded a few times. The chain couples TRBV20-1 to TRBJ1-1; D is unresolved. Between the trimmed V and J ends, which lost 0 bases and 11 bases, there was a span of 16 bases. Germline V gene sequence: CDR1 DFQATT, CDR2 SNEGSKA (reference sequence). The CDR3 runs to 13 residues. The chain's CDR3 is CSARDRRAERAFF. For the CDR3, the DNA is TGCAGTGCTAGAGATCGGAGAGCAGAGAGGGCTTTCTTT.

At least ten counts were recorded for this clonotype. The rearrangement uses TRBV29-1 and TRBJ2-1; the match to TRBD2 covers 10 bases. The CDR3 is 14 amino acids. Germline trimming cut 7 bases from V and 6 bases from J; bases unmatched to any gene: 9. CDR1 is SQVTM, CDR2 ANQGSEA, per germline. The CDR3 spells CSAVPGLARNEQFF. CDR3 bases: TGCAGCGCCGTCCCGGGACTAGCGCGCAATGAGCAGTTCTTC.

This clonotype has only a few counts. This chain joins TRBV28 and TRBJ1-5; TRBD1 matches 7 bases. This CDR3 has 14 amino acids. Germline V CDR1 and CDR2: MDHEN, SYDVKM. With V trimmed by 6 bases and J by 7 bases, 9 bases remained unmatched. The DNA for the CDR3 is TGTGCCAGCAGCGACAGGGCCTGGGTGCAGCCCCAGCATTTT. Its protein product is CASSDRAWVQPQHF. The variable domain in full, completed from reference TRBV28 and TRBJ1-5, reads DVKVTQSSRYLVKRTGEKVFLECVQDMDHENMFWYRQDPGLGLRLIYFSYDVKMKEKGDIPEGYSVSREKKERFSLILESASTNQTSMYLCASSDRAWVQPQHFGDGTRLSIL.

The chain combines TRBV29-1 with TRBJ2-3; 10 nucleotides line up with TRBD1. Germline V gene lookup returns CDR1 SQVTM and CDR2 ANQGSEA. J gave up 6 bases and V 6 bases, and 6 bases lay outside the gene matches. This CDR3 has 13 amino acids. The CDR3 is CSVSTGGADTQYF. Written as DNA, the CDR3 is TGCAGCGTCTCGACAGGGGGCGCGGATACGCAGTATTTT.

This clonotype was observed at least ten times. V is TRBV12-3 or TRBV12-4 and J is TRBJ2-1; TRBD2 matches at 7 bases. The CDR3 runs to 12 residues. The V gene end was trimmed by 6 bases and the J gene end by 8 bases; junction bases not matched to a gene: 4. The CDR3 bases are TGTGCCAGCAGGAAAACTAGCGATGAGCAGTTCTTC. Translated, it gives CASRKTSDEQFF.

The genes are TRBV7-2 and TRBJ2-1; no reliable D call. This CDR3 has 15 amino acids. V was shortened by 2 bases and J by 4 bases, with 12 bases between the two germline ends. Germline CDR1 is SGHTA and CDR2 is FQGNSA. CDR3 nucleotides: TGTGCCAGCAGCTTATTTCCGGACCCGTACAATGAGCAGTTCTTC. It yields the protein CASSLFPDPYNEQFF. The whole variable domain, remainder taken from reference TRBV7-2 and TRBJ2-1, is GAGVSQSPSNKVTEKGKDVELRCDPISGHTALYWYRQSLGQGLEFLIYFQGNSAPDKSGLPSDRFSAERTGGSVSTLTIQRTQQEDSAVYLCASSLFPDPYNEQFFGPGTRLTVL.

The chain employs TRBV19 and TRBJ1-1; the D is unclear. The V and J ends lost 7 bases and 4 bases respectively, with 7 bases between them. Germline loops: CDR1 LNHDA, CDR2 SQIVND (reference sequence). The CDR3 sequence is 11 residues long. In DNA, the CDR3 is TGTGCCAGTATGAGTTCCACTGAAGCTTTCTTT. This sequence encodes CASMSSTEAFF.

This clonotype appeared many times. The chain couples TRBV12-3 or TRBV12-4 to TRBJ1-2; D perhaps matches TRBD1 (5 bases). The V end lost 1 base, the J end lost 8 bases, and 17 bases lay between the germline ends. The CDR3 has 15 amino acids. CDR3 in DNA: TGTGCCAGCAGTTTAGGTCAGGGTGTTTCAGCGGGCTACACCTTC. This sequence encodes CASSLGQGVSAGYTF.

The genes are TRBV7-2 and TRBJ2-7; possibly TRBD2 for D (6 bases). The CDR3 consists of 15 residues. V gave up 0 bases and J gave up 3 bases, with 12 bases separating them. Germline CDR1 and CDR2: SGHTA and FQGNSA. DNA of the CDR3: TGTGCCAGCAGCTTAGCGAACGGGAGAGTCTACGAGCAGTACTTC. The encoded protein is CASSLANGRVYEQYF. The full variable domain, in which reference TRBV7-2 and TRBJ2-7 provide the parts outside the CDR3, is GAGVSQSPSNKVTEKGKDVELRCDPISGHTALYWYRQSLGQGLEFLIYFQGNSAPDKSGLPSDRFSAERTGGSVSTLTIQRTQQEDSAVYLCASSLANGRVYEQYFGPGTRLTVT.